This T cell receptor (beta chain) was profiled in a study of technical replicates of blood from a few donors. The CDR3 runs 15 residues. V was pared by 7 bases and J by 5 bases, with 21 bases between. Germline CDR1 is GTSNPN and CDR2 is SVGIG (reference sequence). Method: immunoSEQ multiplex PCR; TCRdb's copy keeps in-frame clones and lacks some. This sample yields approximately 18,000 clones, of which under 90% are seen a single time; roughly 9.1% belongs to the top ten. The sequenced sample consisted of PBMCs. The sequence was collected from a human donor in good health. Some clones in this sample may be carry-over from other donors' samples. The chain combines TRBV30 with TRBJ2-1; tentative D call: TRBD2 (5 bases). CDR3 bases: TGTGCCTTACTCCCGCTAGCCGCAGATAACAATGAGCAGTTCTTC. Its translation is CALLPLAADNNEQFF.